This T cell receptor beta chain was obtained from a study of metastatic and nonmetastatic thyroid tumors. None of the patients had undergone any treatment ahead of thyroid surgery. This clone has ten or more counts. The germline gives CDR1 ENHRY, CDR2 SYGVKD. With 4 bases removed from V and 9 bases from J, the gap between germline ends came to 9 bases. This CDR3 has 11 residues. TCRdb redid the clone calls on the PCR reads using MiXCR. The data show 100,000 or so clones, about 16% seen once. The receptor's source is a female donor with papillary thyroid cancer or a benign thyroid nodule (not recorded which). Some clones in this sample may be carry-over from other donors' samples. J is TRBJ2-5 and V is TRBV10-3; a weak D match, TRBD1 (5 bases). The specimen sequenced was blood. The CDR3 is CAISVEGAQYF. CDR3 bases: TGTGCCATCAGTGTCGAAGGGGCCCAGTACTTC.